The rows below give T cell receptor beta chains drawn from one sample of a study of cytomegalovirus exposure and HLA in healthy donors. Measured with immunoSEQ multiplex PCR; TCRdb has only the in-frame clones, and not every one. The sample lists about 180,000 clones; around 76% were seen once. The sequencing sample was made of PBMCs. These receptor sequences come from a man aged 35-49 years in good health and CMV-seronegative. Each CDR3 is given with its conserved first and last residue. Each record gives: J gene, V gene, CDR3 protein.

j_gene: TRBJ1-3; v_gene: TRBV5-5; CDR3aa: CASSLVVRDYLKRGNTIYF
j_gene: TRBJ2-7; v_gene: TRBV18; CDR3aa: CASSPDSTFYEQYF
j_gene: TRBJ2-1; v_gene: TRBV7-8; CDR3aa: CASTFTPGLTYNEQFF
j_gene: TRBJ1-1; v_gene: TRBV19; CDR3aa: CASRATERREAFF
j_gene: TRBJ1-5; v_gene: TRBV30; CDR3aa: CAWSRSTVGQPQHF
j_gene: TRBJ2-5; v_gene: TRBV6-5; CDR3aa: CASSYSGTGRQETQYF
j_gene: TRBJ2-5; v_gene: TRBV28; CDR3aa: CASSFGVLAGQETQYF
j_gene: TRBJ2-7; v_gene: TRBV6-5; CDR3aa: CASSNSGHFYEQYF
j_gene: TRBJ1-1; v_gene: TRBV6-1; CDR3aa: CASTRQWNTEAFF
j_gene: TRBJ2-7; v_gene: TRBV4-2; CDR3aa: CASSSLYEQYF
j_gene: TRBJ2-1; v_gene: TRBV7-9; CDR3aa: CASSLAGGDEQFF
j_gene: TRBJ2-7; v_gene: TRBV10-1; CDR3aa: CASAASPDEQYF
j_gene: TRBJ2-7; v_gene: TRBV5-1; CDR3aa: CASSLQGEVYEQYF
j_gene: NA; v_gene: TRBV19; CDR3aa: CASSISTGGYEQYF
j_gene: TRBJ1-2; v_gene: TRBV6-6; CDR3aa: CASSHPTDRARGYTF
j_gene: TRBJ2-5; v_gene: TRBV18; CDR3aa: CASSPSDGQKKETQYF
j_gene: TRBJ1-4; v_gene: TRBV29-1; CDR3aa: CSVRTPGQGSTNEKLFF
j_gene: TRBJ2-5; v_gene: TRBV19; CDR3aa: CASSSGGGAETQYF
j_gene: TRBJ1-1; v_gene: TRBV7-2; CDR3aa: CASSRNRQGMGNTEAFF
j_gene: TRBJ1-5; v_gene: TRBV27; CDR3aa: CASSLAPFSNQPQHF
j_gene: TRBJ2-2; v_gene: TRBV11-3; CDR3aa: CASSSAGGRRTGELFF
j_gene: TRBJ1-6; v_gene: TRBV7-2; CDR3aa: CASSLVGQGTNSPLHF
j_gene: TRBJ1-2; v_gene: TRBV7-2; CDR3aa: CASSPDRDYGYTF
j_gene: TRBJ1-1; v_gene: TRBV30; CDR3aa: CAWSGGGEAFF
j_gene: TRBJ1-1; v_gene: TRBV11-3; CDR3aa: CASSPLGHPMGTEAFF
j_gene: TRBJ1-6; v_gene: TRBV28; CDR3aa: CASKTGGGLYNSPLHF
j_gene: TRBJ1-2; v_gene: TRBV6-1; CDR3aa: CASMARPRLDYGYTF
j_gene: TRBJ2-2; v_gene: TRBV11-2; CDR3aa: CASTSRLGELFF
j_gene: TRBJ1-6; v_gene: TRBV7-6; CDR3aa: CASQGSGSYNSPLHF
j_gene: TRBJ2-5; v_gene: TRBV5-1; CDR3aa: CASSPSGSSQETQYF
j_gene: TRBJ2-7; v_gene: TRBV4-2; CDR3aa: CASSRVLDSYEQYF
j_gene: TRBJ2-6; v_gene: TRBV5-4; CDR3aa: CASSWGGRVGANVLTF
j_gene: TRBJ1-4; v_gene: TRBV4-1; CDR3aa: CASSRDRLNEKLFF
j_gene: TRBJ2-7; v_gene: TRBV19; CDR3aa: CASSADRGYEQYF
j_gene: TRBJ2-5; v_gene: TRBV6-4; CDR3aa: CASSDSFGLAGSQETQYF
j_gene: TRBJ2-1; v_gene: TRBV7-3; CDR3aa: CASSFDGGGGSYNEQFF
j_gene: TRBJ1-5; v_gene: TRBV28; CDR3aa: CASSPSDRGSNQPQHF
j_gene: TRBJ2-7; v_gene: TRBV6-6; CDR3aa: CASSPAASGGYEQYF
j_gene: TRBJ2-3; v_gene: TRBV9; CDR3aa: CASSVVPGGTDTQYF
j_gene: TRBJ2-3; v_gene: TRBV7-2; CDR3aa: CASRAGAGADTQYF
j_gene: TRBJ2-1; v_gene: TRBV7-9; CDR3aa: CSSSLVGGGGSYNEQFF
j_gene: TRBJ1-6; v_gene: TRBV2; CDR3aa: CASKTDRANNSPLHF
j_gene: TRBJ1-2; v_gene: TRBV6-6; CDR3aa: CASSYPGAGYNGYTF
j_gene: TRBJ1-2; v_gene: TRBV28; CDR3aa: CASMAIHGNTNYGYTF
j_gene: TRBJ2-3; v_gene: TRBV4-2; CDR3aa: CASSQRAGGSTDTQYF
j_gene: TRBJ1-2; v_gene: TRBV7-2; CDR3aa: CASRGINYGYTF
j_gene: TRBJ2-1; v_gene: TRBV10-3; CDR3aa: CAISGVTSGGGNEQFF
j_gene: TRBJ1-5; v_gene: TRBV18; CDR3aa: CASSPSGAGNGQPQHF
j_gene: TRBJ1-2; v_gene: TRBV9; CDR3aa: CASSVGGGPGGYGYTF
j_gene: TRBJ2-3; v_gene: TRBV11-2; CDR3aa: CASSSRTSVTDTQYF
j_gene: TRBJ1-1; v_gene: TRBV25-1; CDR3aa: CASSSGGGGYTEAFF
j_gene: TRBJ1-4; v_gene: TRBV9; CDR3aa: CASSVGQASNEKLFF
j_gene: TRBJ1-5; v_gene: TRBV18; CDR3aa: CASSPTAGYNQPQHF
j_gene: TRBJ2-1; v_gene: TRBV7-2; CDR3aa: CASSIDGGSYNEQFF
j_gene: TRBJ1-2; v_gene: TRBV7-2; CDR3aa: CASSFRQGVGYGYTF
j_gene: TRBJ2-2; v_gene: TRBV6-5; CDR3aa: CASSLELEGAGELFF
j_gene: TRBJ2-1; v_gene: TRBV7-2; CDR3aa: CASSFSGQNYNEQFF
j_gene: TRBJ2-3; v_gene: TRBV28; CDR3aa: CASSPLREADTQYF
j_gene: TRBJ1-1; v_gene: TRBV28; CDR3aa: CASSLRQGGAFF